This record concerns one T cell receptor beta chain sequence. With the 5' RACE reads reprocessed, TCRdb shows one record per CDR3 protein and no DNA. Its clone listing holds 550,000 to 600,000 distinct CDR3 sequences. The sample comes from a study of T cells expressing NK-cell markers. This sequence originates from a man between 18 and 35 years old in good health. Specimen: blood T cells: a sorted CD56 or NKG2C T cell subset, CD4+ or CD8+ T cells, or bulk PBMC T cells (not recorded which).

The CDR3 reads CASSRAMSGVGNEQYF. V gene TRBV12-3 or TRBV12-4 combines with J gene TRBJ2-7; TCRdb proposes TRBD1, but this gene call is untestable without DNA. This CDR3 spans 16 amino acids.